Listed below are T cell receptor beta chains from one sample, sequenced in a study of beta chain features in type 1 diabetes. Sequencing was performed with immunoSEQ multiplex PCR; in TCRdb, only in-frame clones are kept and a portion is missing. The sample holds 810,000 or so clones, 17% seen once. The sequencing input was naive CD4+ T cells from blood. The source of these receptors is a young woman in good health. Both conserved end residues are part of each CDR3. Each record gives: D gene, clone size, J gene, V gene, CDR3 protein, CDR3 DNA. D genes are given only for firm matches. Expanded clones get a size class; other rows say once, few or many, or leave the size out.

d_gene: -; abundance: few; j_gene: TRBJ2-1; v_gene: TRBV2; CDR3aa: CASSAVGSWGNEQFF; CDR3nt: TGTGCCAGCAGTGCGGTGGGTTCCTGGGGCAATGAGCAGTTCTTC
d_gene: -; abundance: -; j_gene: TRBJ2-2; v_gene: TRBV7-2; CDR3aa: CASSLTSTNTGELFF; CDR3nt: TGTGCCAGCAGTTTGACTAGTACGAACACCGGGGAGCTGTTTTTT
d_gene: TRBD2; abundance: few; j_gene: TRBJ2-1; v_gene: TRBV20-1; CDR3aa: CSARLAPEQFF; CDR3nt: TGCAGTGCTCGACTAGCCCCTGAGCAGTTCTTC
d_gene: -; abundance: -; j_gene: TRBJ2-5; v_gene: TRBV4-1; CDR3aa: CASSQVMAGTHFALQETQYF; CDR3nt: TGCGCCAGCAGCCAAGTCATGGCCGGGACCCATTTCGCCCTCCAAGAGACCCAGTACTTC
d_gene: -; abundance: -; j_gene: TRBJ1-5; v_gene: TRBV5-1; CDR3aa: CASSPGPSQPQHF; CDR3nt: TGCGCCAGCAGCCCGGGCCCGAGTCAGCCCCAGCATTTT
d_gene: -; abundance: -; j_gene: TRBJ2-7; v_gene: TRBV25-1; CDR3aa: CATSFGSRGTYEQYF; CDR3nt: TGTGCCACCAGTTTCGGGTCACGGGGTACCTACGAGCAGTACTTC
d_gene: -; abundance: -; j_gene: TRBJ1-2; v_gene: TRBV19; CDR3aa: CASRPIGGTARKHYGYTF; CDR3nt: TGTGCCAGTAGACCTATAGGGGGGACTGCACGAAAACACTATGGCTACACCTTC
d_gene: TRBD1; abundance: -; j_gene: TRBJ1-5; v_gene: TRBV18; CDR3aa: CASSGQGGGSGNQPQHF; CDR3nt: TGTGCCAGCTCAGGACAGGGCGGAGGTTCGGGCAATCAGCCCCAGCATTTT
d_gene: -; abundance: many; j_gene: TRBJ2-7; v_gene: TRBV10-3; CDR3aa: CAISESPYEQYF; CDR3nt: TGTGCCATCAGTGAGTCGCCGTACGAGCAGTACTTC
d_gene: -; abundance: -; j_gene: TRBJ1-5; v_gene: TRBV6-6; CDR3aa: CASRQGVFRPQHF; CDR3nt: TGTGCCAGCAGACAGGGCGTCTTTCGGCCCCAGCATTTT
d_gene: -; abundance: -; j_gene: TRBJ2-3; v_gene: TRBV4-1; CDR3aa: CASSLAGMRGRDTQYF; CDR3nt: TGCGCCAGCAGTCTCGCAGGGATGAGAGGAAGGGATACGCAGTATTTT
d_gene: TRBD1; abundance: -; j_gene: TRBJ1-1; v_gene: TRBV28; CDR3aa: CASSFLLRDSYGAFF; CDR3nt: TGTGCCAGCAGTTTTTTACTTCGGGACAGTTATGGAGCTTTCTTT
d_gene: TRBD2; abundance: few; j_gene: TRBJ2-1; v_gene: TRBV11-2; CDR3aa: CASSLTGTSGKNEQFF; CDR3nt: TGTGCCAGCAGCTTAACCGGGACTAGCGGGAAGAATGAGCAGTTCTTC
d_gene: TRBD1; abundance: -; j_gene: TRBJ2-5; v_gene: TRBV29-1; CDR3aa: CSTDTGTGGETQYF; CDR3nt: TGCAGCACTGATACCGGGACAGGGGGAGAGACCCAGTACTTC
d_gene: TRBD1; abundance: few; j_gene: TRBJ1-5; v_gene: TRBV29-1; CDR3aa: CSVETGQSQHF; CDR3nt: TGCAGCGTTGAAACGGGACAGAGCCAGCATTTT
d_gene: TRBD2; abundance: few; j_gene: TRBJ2-3; v_gene: TRBV5-1; CDR3aa: CASSRAGPTDTQYF; CDR3nt: TGCGCCAGCAGCCGAGCGGGACCCACAGATACGCAGTATTTT
d_gene: TRBD2; abundance: -; j_gene: TRBJ2-7; v_gene: TRBV6-5; CDR3aa: CASSYSMLAGNYEQYF; CDR3nt: TGTGCCAGCAGTTACTCGATGCTAGCGGGAAACTACGAGCAGTACTTC